These 14 T cell receptor beta chains were sequenced from one sample in a study of control samples from healthy donors and cancer patients. TCRdb keeps only in-frame clones here, not all; method: immunoSEQ multiplex PCR. The repertoire holds roughly 450,000 clones, with 90% as singletons. The source material was PBMCs. All receptors derive from a man aged 35-49 years with head and neck cancer.

The genes are TRBV19 and TRBJ1-2; possible D gene TRBD1, 6 bases. CDR3 size: 13 residues. Germline V CDR1 and CDR2: LNHDA, SQIVND (reference sequence). Trimming cost V 4 bases and J 2 bases, with 8 bases left between them. The CDR3 loop reads CASSRTVNYGYTF. For the CDR3, the DNA is TGTGCCAGTAGTAGGACAGTCAACTATGGCTACACCTTC. The variable domain in full, with the rest retrieved from reference TRBV19 and TRBJ1-2, is DGGITQSPKYLFRKEGQNVTLSCEQNLNHDAMYWYRQDPGQGLRLIYYSQIVNDFQKGDIAEGYSVSREKKESFPLTVTSAQKNPTAFYLCASSRTVNYGYTFGSGTRLTVV.

This clone has a handful of counts. The gene calls are TRBV29-1 and TRBJ2-7, with TRBD1 matching over 10 bases. The germline V gene has CDR1 SQVTM and CDR2 ANQGSEA. The CDR3 loop spans 14 amino acids. After removal of 1 base from V and 1 base from J, the junction contained 1 base not matched to a gene. The CDR3 protein is CSVEGTGGSYEQYF. DNA for the CDR3: TGCAGCGTTGAAGGGACAGGGGGGTCCTACGAGCAGTACTTC.

Only a few counts were recorded for this clone. V and J are TRBV11-2 and TRBJ1-1, with D possibly TRBD1 on 5 matching bases. Germline V gene sequence: CDR1 SGHAT, CDR2 FQNNGV. The CDR3 covers 13 residues. V was clipped by 1 base and J by 4 bases, with 7 bases between them. The CDR3 spells CASSLAGATEAFF. The CDR3 bases are TGTGCCAGCAGCTTAGCCGGGGCCACTGAAGCTTTCTTT.

This chain links TRBV11-3 with TRBJ2-1; D gene uncertain. The germline V gene encodes CDR1 SGHNT and CDR2 YENEEA. The CDR3 is made up of 13 amino acids. Trimming removed 5 bases at V and 9 bases at J, with 14 bases between. The CDR3 DNA reads TGTGCCAGCAGCGACCGACTGCTTAGTGAGCAGTTCTTC. It yields the protein CASSDRLLSEQFF.

The CDR3 DNA follows: TGTGCCAGCAGCTTAAGGCGAGACACCGGGGAGCTGTTTTTT. Its protein product is CASSLRRDTGELFF. J is TRBJ2-2 and V is TRBV7-3; D is ambiguous. V lost 1 base and J 3 bases, leaving 6 bases between the germline ends. Germline V CDR1 and CDR2: SGHTA, FQGTGA. This CDR3 has 14 amino acids. Together with reference TRBV7-3 and TRBJ2-2, the CDR3 gives the full variable domain: GAGVSQTPSNKVTEKGKYVELRCDPISGHTALYWYRQSLGQGPEFLIYFQGTGAADDSGLPNDRFFAVRPEGSVSTLKIQRTERGDSAVYLCASSLRRDTGELFFGEGSRLTVL.

V is TRBV5-4 and J is TRBJ2-7; the D gene is possibly TRBD1 (6 bases). With 1 base removed from V and 4 bases from J, the gap between germline ends came to 12 bases. The CDR3 loop spans 14 amino acids. Germline assignment: CDR1 SGHNT and CDR2 YYREEE (reference sequence). The CDR3 protein is CASSLPGQPYEQYF. CDR3 in DNA: TGTGCCAGCAGCTTGCCAGGACAGCCTTACGAGCAGTACTTC.

V gene TRBV7-6 combines with J gene TRBJ1-1; TRBD1 agrees at 7 bases. J lost 1 base, V lost 4 bases, and 9 bases had no gene match. CDR3 length equals 16 residues. In germline, CDR1 is SGHVS, CDR2 FNYEAQ. The chain's CDR3 is CASSSERGQKNTEAFF. As DNA, the CDR3 is TGTGCCAGCAGCTCAGAACGGGGACAGAAGAACACTGAAGCTTTCTTT.

For the CDR3, the DNA is TGTGCCAGCAGTTTTGAGTTGGCAGGGGGCTCCAAGAACTATGGCTACACCTTC. Its protein is CASSFELAGGSKNYGYTF. The V and J genes are TRBV28 and TRBJ1-2; TRBD1 agrees at 8 bases. J gave up 2 bases and V 3 bases, and 14 bases lay outside the gene matches. The CDR3 has 18 amino acids. Looked up from germline, CDR1 is MDHEN and CDR2 is SYDVKM.

The V call is TRBV28, the J call TRBJ2-2; D gene unclear. The germline CDR1 and CDR2 sequences are MDHEN and SYDVKM. Trimming removed 7 bases at V and 6 bases at J, with 12 bases between. The CDR3 length is 13 residues. Written as DNA, the CDR3 is TGTGCCAGCAACTCCCATGTCCCCGGGGAGCTGTTTTTT. Amino acids: CASNSHVPGELFF.

With respect to this clone: The sample contains more than one DNA sequence encoding this CDR3. The V gene is TRBV7-2, the J gene TRBJ2-1, with a tentative D call TRBD1 (6 bases). The germline V gene has CDR1 SGHTA and CDR2 FQGNSA. The CDR3 totals 13 residues. The germline V and J ends were trimmed by 1 base and 6 bases, with 7 bases remaining between them. CDR3: CASSLVGGNEQFF. CDR3 DNA: TGTGCCAGCAGCTTAGTAGGGGGCAATGAGCAGTTCTTC.

The chain links TRBV4-1 to TRBJ2-7; 8 nucleotides line up with TRBD1. The CDR3 contains 15 residues. V was pared by 0 bases and J by 4 bases, with 5 bases of the junction left unmatched. Germline V gene lookup returns CDR1 MGHRA and CDR2 YSYEKL. The CDR3 protein is CASSQERTGKYEQYF. DNA of the CDR3: TGCGCCAGCAGCCAAGAAAGGACAGGGAAATACGAGCAGTACTTC.

This chain uses TRBV29-1 with TRBJ1-1, with TRBD1 matching over 7 bases. V lost 4 bases and J lost 0; bases outside the gene matches: 11. CDR1 and CDR2 (germline): SQVTM, ANQGSEA. The CDR3 length is 16 residues. The DNA for the CDR3 is TGCAGCGTTGTGGGCAGGGGGAGCCCTATGAACACTGAAGCTTTCTTT. Residues: CSVVGRGSPMNTEAFF.

The rearrangement links TRBV7-9 to TRBJ1-3; D uncertain. Germline values: CDR1 SEHNR, CDR2 FQNEAQ (reference sequence). This CDR3 region has 12 residues. Trimming left V 2 bases short and J 4 bases short, with 3 bases between. CDR3 coding DNA: TGTGCCAGCAGCTTATTCGGAAACACCATATATTTT. It translates to CASSLFGNTIYF.

V gene TRBV29-1 combines with J gene TRBJ2-7; possibly TRBD1 for D (6 bases). The germline V gene encodes CDR1 SQVTM and CDR2 ANQGSEA. The V end was cut by 4 bases, the J end by 2 bases, with 18 bases between. The CDR3 covers 15 residues. The DNA of the CDR3 is TGCAGCGTTGCTCCCCCTAAGGACAGAGCCTACGAGCAGTACTTC. Translation gives CSVAPPKDRAYEQYF.